The 10 T cell receptor beta chains below were found in one sample sequenced in a study of T cells in Graves' hyperthyroidism and ophthalmopathy. Amplified TCR beta CDR3 regions derived from RNA transcripts. The HTBI primer set drove a first-round RT-PCR of the TCR CDR3. TCRdb redid the calling of the multiplex PCR reads with MiXCR, one entry per CDR3 protein. The sample lists 350,000 to 450,000 distinct CDR3 sequences, 14% seen once, with approximately 11% in the top ten. Sequenced sample: blood. Every receptor here comes from a woman aged 60-75 years with Graves' hyperthyroidism.

In its sample, this clonotype was seen many times. The CDR3 protein is CSASKEPTQYF. In nucleotides, the CDR3 is TGCAGTGCTAGTAAGGAACCTACGCAGTATTTT. The chain is built from TRBV20-1 and TRBJ2-3, with D unclear. Looked up from germline, CDR1 is DFQATT and CDR2 is SNEGSKA (reference sequence). Trimming removed 3 bases at V and 8 bases at J, with 9 bases between. CDR3 length: 11 residues.

Only a few counts were recorded for this clonotype. V usage is TRBV4-2 and J usage is TRBJ2-1; D call uncertain. CDR3 length: 13 residues. Germline V lookup: CDR1 LGHNA, CDR2 YNFKEQ. V gave up 0 bases and J gave up 15 bases, with 15 bases separating them. The CDR3 protein is CASSQESDAVPFF. DNA of the CDR3: TGTGCCAGCAGCCAAGAATCCGATGCTGTTCCGTTCTTC.

The table lists this clonotype with many counts. The gene calls are TRBV28 and TRBJ2-3, with TRBD1 matching over 8 bases. V shed 4 bases and J 0 bases; nucleotides not matched to a gene: 6. Germline V lookup: CDR1 MDHEN, CDR2 SYDVKM. The CDR3 is 16 residues long. The CDR3: CASSYPGQASTDTQYF. Here the CDR3 DNA reads TGTGCCAGCAGTTACCCGGGACAGGCTAGCACAGATACGCAGTATTTT.

For this clonotype: A clone one base away is much larger, so this may be a read error. The chain employs TRBV12-3 or TRBV12-4 and TRBJ1-2, with D possibly TRBD1 on 6 matching bases. Trimming removed 1 base from V and 7 bases from J, with 16 bases in between. CDR3 size: 15 residues. CDR3 region: CASSLGGGQRAGYTF. As DNA, the CDR3 is TGTGCCAGCAGTTTAGGGGGAGGACAGAGGGCTGGCTACACCTTC.

The sample holds many counts of this clonotype. Written as DNA, the CDR3 is TGCAGCGCCGGACAGGAAGGAACTGAAGCTTTCTTT. Translation: CSAGQEGTEAFF. This chain joins TRBV29-1 and TRBJ1-1; 7 nucleotides align to TRBD1. CDR1 is SQVTM, CDR2 ANQGSEA, per germline. The CDR3 runs 12 residues. V shed 7 bases, J shed 5 bases, and the junction held 7 bases outside the gene matches.

This clonotype was observed a few times. The V and J genes are TRBV20-1 and TRBJ2-7; possibly TRBD2 for D (6 bases). CDR3 length equals 16 residues. Deletions cut 1 base from V and 1 base from J, with 17 bases between. The germline V gene has CDR1 DFQATT and CDR2 SNEGSKA (reference sequence). The CDR3 reads CSARAPAGAGSYEQYF. CDR3 bases: TGCAGTGCTAGAGCCCCCGCCGGAGCGGGTTCCTACGAGCAGTACTTC.

The chain couples TRBV20-1 to TRBJ2-3, with D uncertain. Germline CDR1 and CDR2: DFQATT and SNEGSKA (reference sequence). The V end lost 4 bases, the J end lost 1 base, and 12 bases lay between the germline ends. The CDR3 totals 14 residues. The CDR3 DNA reads as TGCAGTGCTATGCTCCCCAGCCGCACAGATACGCAGTATTTT. This gives the protein CSAMLPSRTDTQYF.

This clonotype was detected ten times or more. The rearrangement uses TRBV18 and TRBJ2-7, with D maybe TRBD2 (6 bases). Germline V lookup: CDR1 KGHSH, CDR2 LQKENI. V lost 2 bases, J lost 5 bases, and 10 bases lay in between. The CDR3 spans 13 residues. The CDR3 spells CASSPGGVDEQYF. The CDR3 DNA sequence: TGTGCCAGCTCACCAGGAGGGGTCGACGAGCAGTACTTC.

CDR3 sequence reads: CASSSPQQGARNIQYF. CDR3 DNA: TGTGCCAGCAGCTCACCCCAACAGGGGGCTAGAAACATTCAGTACTTC. The chain combines TRBV6-2 or TRBV6-3 with TRBJ2-4; 9 nucleotides line up with TRBD1. This CDR3 is 16 amino acids long. The germline V gene encodes CDR1 MNHEY and CDR2 SVGEGT. V lost 6 bases and J lost 6; bases outside the gene matches: 12.

The chain recombines TRBV28 with TRBJ2-7; TRBD2 agrees at 14 bases. The CDR3 is 16 amino acids. V shed 0 bases and J 4 bases; nucleotides not matched to a gene: 2. The V gene's germline CDR1 is MDHEN and CDR2 SYDVKM. CDR3 loop: CASSLWGTSGSYEQYF. CDR3 bases: TGTGCCAGCAGTTTATGGGGGACTAGCGGGAGTTACGAGCAGTACTTC.